In its sample, the clone carrying this T cell receptor beta chain was seen a few times. The target antigen is unknown. This specimen comes from a study of CD8+ T cells in alopecia areata. Sample treatment: oral pan-JAK inhibitor, 5-10 mg twice daily. Peripheral blood and lesional scalp punch biopsies came from alopecia areata patients. From PBMCs, CD4+ and CD8+ T cells were sorted. Once RNA had been extracted, it was reverse transcribed into cDNA to act as the sequencing template. Repertoires were generated with immunoSEQ multiplex PCR, while TCRdb's copy carries only in-frame clones and drops some. The sample lists 85,000 to 95,000 clones; around 70% were seen once. Germline CDR1 reads SGHTS; CDR2 reads YDEGEE. The CDR3 length is 15 residues. V gave up 0 bases and J gave up 6 bases; unmatched junction bases: 5. Findings and caveats of the study: TCR sharing across patients was less clear than in mice, possibly HLA-related. In blood and scalp, many expanded lesional clones persisted during tofacitinib.

This sequence was found in a human donor with alopecia areata. Source: CD8+ T cells sorted from blood, taken at week 44, from a patient treated with tofacitinib. V gene TRBV5-8 combines with J gene TRBJ2-3, with 9 bases that match TRBD1. CDR3 nucleotide sequence: TGTGCCAGCAGCTTGGGCGGGACAGGGCCCGATACGCAGTATTTT. The encoded protein is CASSLGGTGPDTQYF. The full variable domain, rest sourced from reference TRBV5-8 and TRBJ2-3, is EAGVTQSPTHLIKTRGQQATLRCSPISGHTSVYWYQQALGLGLQFLLWYDEGEERNRGNFPPRFSGRQFPNYSSELNVNALELEDSALYLCASSLGGTGPDTQYFGPGTRLTVL.